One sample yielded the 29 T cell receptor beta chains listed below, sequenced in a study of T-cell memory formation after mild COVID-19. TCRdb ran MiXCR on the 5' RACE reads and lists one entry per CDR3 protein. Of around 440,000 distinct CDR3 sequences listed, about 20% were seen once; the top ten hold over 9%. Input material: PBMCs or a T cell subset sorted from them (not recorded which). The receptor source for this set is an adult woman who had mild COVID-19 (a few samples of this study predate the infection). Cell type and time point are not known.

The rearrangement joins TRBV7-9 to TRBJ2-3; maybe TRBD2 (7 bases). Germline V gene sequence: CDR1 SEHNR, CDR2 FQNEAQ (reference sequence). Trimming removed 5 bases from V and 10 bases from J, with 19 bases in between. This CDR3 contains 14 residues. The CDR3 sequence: CASSPPWGGAAQYF. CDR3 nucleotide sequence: TGTGCCAGCAGCCCACCCTGGGGGGGGGCCGCGCAGTATTTT. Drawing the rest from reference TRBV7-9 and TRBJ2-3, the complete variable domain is DTGVSQNPRHKITKRGQNVTFRCDPISEHNRLYWYRQTLGQGPEFLTYFQNEAQLEKSRLLSDRFSAERPKGSFSTLEIQRTEQGDSAMYLCASSPPWGGAAQYFGPGTRLTVL.

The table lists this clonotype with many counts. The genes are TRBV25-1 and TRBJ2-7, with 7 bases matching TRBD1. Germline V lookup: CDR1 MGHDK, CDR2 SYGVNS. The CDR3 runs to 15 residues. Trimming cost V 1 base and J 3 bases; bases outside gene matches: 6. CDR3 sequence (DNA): TGTGCCAGCAGTGAATTAGGACAGGAACGCTACGAGCAGTACTTC. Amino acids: CASSELGQERYEQYF.

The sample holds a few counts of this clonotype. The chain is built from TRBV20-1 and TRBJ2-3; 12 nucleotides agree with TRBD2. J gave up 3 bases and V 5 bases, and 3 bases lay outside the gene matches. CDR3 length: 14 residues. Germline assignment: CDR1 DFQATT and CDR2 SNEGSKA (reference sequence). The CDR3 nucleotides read TGCAGTGCTCTAGCGGGAGGGAGAACAGATACGCAGTATTTT. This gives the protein CSALAGGRTDTQYF.

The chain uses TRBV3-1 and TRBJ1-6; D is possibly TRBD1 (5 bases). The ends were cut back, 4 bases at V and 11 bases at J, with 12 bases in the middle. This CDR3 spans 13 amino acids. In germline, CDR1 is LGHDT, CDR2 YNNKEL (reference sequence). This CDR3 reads CASSRDQGTPLHF. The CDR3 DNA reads TGTGCCAGCAGCCGAGACCAGGGTACACCCCTCCACTTT.

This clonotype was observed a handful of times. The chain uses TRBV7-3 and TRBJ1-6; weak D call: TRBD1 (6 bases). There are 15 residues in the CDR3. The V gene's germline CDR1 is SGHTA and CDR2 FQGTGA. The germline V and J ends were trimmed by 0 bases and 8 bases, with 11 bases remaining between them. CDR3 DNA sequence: TGTGCCAGCAGCTTAACCCGGGACATAGATTCACCCCTCCACTTT. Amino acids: CASSLTRDIDSPLHF.

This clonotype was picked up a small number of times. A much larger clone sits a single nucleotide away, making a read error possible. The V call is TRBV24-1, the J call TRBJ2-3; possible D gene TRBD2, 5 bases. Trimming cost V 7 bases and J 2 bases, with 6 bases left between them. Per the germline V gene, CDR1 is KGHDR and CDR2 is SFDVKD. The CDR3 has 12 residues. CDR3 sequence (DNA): TGTGCCACCAGCGGGAACACAGATACGCAGTATTTT. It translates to CATSGNTDTQYF.

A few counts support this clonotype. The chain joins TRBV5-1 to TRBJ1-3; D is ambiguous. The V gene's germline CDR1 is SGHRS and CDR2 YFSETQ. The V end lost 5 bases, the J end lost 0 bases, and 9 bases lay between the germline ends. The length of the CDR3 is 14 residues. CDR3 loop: CASSEATSGNTIYF. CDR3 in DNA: TGCGCCAGCAGTGAGGCCACCTCTGGAAACACCATATATTTT. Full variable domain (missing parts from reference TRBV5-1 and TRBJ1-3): KAGVTQTPRYLIKTRGQQVTLSCSPISGHRSVSWYQQTPGQGLQFLFEYFSETQRNKGNFPGRFSGRQFSNSRSEMNVSTLELGDSALYLCASSEATSGNTIYFGEGSWLTVV.

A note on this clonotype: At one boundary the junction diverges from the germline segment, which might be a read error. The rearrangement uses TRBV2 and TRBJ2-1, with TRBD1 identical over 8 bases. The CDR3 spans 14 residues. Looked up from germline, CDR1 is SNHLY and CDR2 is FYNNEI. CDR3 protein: CASRYGTGPSSSLF. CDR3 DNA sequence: TGTGCCAGCAGGTATGGGACAGGCCCATCCTCGTCCCTCTTC.

The CDR3 nucleotides are TGTGCCAGCAGCGTAGCGGGCTGGAACACTGAAGCTTTCTTT. This sequence encodes CASSVAGWNTEAFF. The chain has TRBV9 and TRBJ1-1, with D hard to call. V lost 0 bases and J lost 1, with 7 bases in between. CDR3 length: 14 residues. From germline, CDR1 is SGDLS and CDR2 YYNGEE.

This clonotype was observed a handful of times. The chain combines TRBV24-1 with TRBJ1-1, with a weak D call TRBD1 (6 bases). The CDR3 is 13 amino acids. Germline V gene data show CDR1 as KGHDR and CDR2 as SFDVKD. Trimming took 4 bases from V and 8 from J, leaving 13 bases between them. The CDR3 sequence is CATSDMDSFEAFF. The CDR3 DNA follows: TGTGCCACCAGTGACATGGACAGTTTCGAAGCTTTCTTT.

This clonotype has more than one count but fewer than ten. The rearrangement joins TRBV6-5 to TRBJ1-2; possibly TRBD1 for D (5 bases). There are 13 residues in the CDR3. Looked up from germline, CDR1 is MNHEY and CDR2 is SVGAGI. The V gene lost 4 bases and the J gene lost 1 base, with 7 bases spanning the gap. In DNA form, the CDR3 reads TGTGCCAGCAGTTGGGACCTTAACTATGGCTACACCTTC. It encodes CASSWDLNYGYTF.

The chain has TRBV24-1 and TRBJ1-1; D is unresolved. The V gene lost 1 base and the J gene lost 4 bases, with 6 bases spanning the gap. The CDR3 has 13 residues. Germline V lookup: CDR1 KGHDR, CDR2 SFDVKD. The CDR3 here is CATSDFESTEAFF. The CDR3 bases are TGTGCCACCAGTGATTTCGAAAGCACTGAAGCTTTCTTT.

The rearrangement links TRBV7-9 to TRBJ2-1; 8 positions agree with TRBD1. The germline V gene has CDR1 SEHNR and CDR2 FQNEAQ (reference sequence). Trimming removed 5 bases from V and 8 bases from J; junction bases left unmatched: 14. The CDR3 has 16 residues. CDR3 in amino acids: CASSPTRTGNFDEQFF. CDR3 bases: TGTGCCAGCAGCCCAACCCGGACAGGGAATTTCGATGAGCAGTTCTTC.

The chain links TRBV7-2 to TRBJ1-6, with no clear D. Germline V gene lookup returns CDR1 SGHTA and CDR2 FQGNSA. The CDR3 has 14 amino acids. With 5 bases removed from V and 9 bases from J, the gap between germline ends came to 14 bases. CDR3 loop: CASSNREGGSPLHF. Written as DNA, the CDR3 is TGTGCCAGCAGCAACCGAGAGGGAGGTTCACCCCTCCACTTT.

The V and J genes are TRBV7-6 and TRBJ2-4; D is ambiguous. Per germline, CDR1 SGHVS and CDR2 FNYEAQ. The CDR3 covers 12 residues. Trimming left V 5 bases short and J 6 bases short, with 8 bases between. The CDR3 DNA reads TGTGCCAGCAGCCTAGTCATAAACATTCAGTACTTC. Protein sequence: CASSLVINIQYF. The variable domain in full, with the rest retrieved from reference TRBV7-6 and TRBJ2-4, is GAGVSQSPRYKVTKRGQDVALRCDPISGHVSLYWYRQALGQGPEFLTYFNYEAQQDKSGLPNDRFSAERPEGSISTLTIQRTEQRDSAMYRCASSLVINIQYFGAGTRLSVL.

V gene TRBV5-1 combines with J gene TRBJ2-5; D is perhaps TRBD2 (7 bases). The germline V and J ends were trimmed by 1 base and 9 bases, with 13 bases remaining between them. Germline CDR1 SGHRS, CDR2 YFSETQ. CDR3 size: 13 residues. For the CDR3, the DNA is TGCGCCAGCAGCTTGACTGAGGGGGGGGCCCAGTACTTC. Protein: CASSLTEGGAQYF.

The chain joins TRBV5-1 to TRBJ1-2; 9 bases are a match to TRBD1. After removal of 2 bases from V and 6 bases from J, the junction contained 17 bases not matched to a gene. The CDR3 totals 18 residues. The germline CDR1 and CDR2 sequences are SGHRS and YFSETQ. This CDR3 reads CASSFRGPPGQGPHGYTF. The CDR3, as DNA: TGCGCCAGCAGCTTCAGGGGGCCCCCTGGACAGGGGCCCCATGGCTACACCTTC.

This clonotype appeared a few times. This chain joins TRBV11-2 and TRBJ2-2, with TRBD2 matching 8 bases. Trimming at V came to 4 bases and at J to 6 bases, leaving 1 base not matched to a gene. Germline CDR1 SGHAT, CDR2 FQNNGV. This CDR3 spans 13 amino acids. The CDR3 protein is CASSSGGAGELFF. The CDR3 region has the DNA TGTGCCAGCAGCTCGGGGGGGGCCGGGGAGCTGTTTTTT.

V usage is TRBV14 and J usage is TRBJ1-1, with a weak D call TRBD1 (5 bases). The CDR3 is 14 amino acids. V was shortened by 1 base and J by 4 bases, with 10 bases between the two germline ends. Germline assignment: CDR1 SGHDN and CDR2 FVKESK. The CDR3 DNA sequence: TGTGCCAGCAGCCAAGCCGGGGCAATCACTGAAGCTTTCTTT. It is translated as CASSQAGAITEAFF.

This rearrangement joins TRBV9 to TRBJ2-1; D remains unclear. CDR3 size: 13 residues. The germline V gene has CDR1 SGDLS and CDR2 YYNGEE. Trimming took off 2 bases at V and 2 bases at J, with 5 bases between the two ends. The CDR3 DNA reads TGTGCCAGCAGCGTGGAGCCCTACAATGAGCAGTTCTTC. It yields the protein CASSVEPYNEQFF.

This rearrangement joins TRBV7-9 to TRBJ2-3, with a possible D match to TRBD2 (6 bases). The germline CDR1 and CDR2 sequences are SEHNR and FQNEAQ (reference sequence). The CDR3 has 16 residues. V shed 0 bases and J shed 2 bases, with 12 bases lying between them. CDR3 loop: CASSLAWLANTDTQYF. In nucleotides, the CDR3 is TGTGCCAGCAGCTTAGCGTGGCTAGCGAACACAGATACGCAGTATTTT. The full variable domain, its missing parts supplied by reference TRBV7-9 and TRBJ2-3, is DTGVSQNPRHKITKRGQNVTFRCDPISEHNRLYWYRQTLGQGPEFLTYFQNEAQLEKSRLLSDRFSAERPKGSFSTLEIQRTEQGDSAMYLCASSLAWLANTDTQYFGPGTRLTVL.

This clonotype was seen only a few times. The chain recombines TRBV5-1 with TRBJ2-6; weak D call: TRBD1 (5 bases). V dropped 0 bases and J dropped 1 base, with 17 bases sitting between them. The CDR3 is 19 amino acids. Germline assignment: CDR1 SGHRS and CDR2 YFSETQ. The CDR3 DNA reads TGCGCCAGCAGCTTGGCCCCGGACACTGCCACGTCTGGGGCCAACGTCCTGACTTTC. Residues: CASSLAPDTATSGANVLTF.

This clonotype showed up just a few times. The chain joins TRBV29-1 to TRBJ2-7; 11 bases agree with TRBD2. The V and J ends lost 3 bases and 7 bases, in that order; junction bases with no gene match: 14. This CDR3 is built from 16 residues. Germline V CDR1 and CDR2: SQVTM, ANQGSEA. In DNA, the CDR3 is TGCAGCGTTGATGGGCTAGCGGGAGGCAGGCCCGAGGAGCAGTACTTC. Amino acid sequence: CSVDGLAGGRPEEQYF.

The CDR3 sequence: CASSLAGTGTQTNVLTF. The CDR3 region has the DNA TGTGCCAGCAGCTTGGCCGGGACAGGGACCCAGACCAACGTCCTGACTTTC. J is TRBJ2-6 and V is TRBV5-6, with 9 nucleotides matching TRBD1. The germline gives CDR1 SGHDT, CDR2 YYEEEE. The CDR3 extends over 17 amino acids. Germline trimming cut 0 bases from V and 8 bases from J; bases unmatched to any gene: 9.

The chain's CDR3 is CSAISEFNQPQHF. Written as DNA, the CDR3 is TGCAGTGCTATTTCAGAGTTCAATCAGCCCCAGCATTTT. The chain combines TRBV20-1 with TRBJ1-5; no firm D call. Germline CDR1 is DFQATT and CDR2 is SNEGSKA (reference sequence). The CDR3 has 13 residues. Between the trimmed V and J ends, which lost 4 bases and 3 bases, there was a span of 10 bases.

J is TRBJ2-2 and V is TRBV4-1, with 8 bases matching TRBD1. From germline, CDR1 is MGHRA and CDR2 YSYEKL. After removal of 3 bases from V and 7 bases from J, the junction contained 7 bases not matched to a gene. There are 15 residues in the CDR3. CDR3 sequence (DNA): TGCGCCAGCAGCCACGGGGCAGGGGGCGACGGGGAGCTGTTTTTT. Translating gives CASSHGAGGDGELFF.

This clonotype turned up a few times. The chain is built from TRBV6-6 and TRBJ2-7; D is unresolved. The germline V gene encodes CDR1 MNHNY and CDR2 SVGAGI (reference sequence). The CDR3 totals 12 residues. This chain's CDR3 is CAPSLSSYEQYF. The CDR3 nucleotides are TGTGCACCCTCGTTGAGCTCCTACGAGCAGTACTTC.

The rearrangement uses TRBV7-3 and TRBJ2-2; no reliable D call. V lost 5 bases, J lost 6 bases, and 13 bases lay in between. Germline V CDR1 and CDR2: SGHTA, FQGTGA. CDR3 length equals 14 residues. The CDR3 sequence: CASSLGPNAGELFF. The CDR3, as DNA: TGTGCCAGCAGCCTCGGACCAAACGCCGGGGAGCTGTTTTTT.

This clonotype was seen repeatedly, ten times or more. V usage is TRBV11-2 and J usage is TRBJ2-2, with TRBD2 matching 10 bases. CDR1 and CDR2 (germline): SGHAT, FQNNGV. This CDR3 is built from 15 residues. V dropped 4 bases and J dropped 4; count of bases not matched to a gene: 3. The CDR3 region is CASSYSGGRTGELFF. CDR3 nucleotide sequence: TGTGCCAGCAGCTATAGCGGGGGGCGCACCGGGGAGCTGTTTTTT. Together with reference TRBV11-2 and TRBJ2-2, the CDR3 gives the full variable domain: EAGVAQSPRYKIIEKRQSVAFWCNPISGHATLYWYQQILGQGPKLLIQFQNNGVVDDSQLPKDRFSAERLKGVDSTLKIQPAKLEDSAVYLCASSYSGGRTGELFFGEGSRLTVL.